A selection of T cell receptor beta chains follows, all from one sample in a study of T-cell memory formation after mild COVID-19. In TCRdb, the 5' RACE reads were re-called with MiXCR into one record per CDR3 protein. The table shows a few hundred thousand distinct CDR3 sequences, with around 30% occurring only once. Sequenced: PBMCs or a T cell subset sorted from them (not recorded which). The receptors shown here come from an adult woman who had mild COVID-19 (a few samples of this study predate the infection). Cell type and time point are not known. The CDR3 runs from the conserved cysteine through the conserved F or W. D genes are given only for firm matches. The size entry is marked missing in some rows and otherwise reads once, few, many or a size class.

V,length,size,J,D,CDR3,DNA
TRBV7-9,17,NA,TRBJ2-1,NA,CASSSPLVGEVYNEQFF,TGTGCCAGCAGCTCCCCTCTTGTAGGAGAGGTATACAATGAGCAGTTCTTC
TRBV29-1,13,many,TRBJ1-2,TRBD1,CSVEGTGSTGYTF,TGCAGCGTTGAAGGGACAGGGTCAACTGGCTACACCTTC
TRBV5-4,13,NA,TRBJ2-1,NA,CASSLMAGNEQFF,TGTGCCAGCAGCTTGATGGCAGGGAATGAGCAGTTCTTC
TRBV24-1,16,NA,TRBJ2-2,TRBD1,CATSDFGQGVTGELFF,TGTGCCACCAGTGATTTCGGACAGGGGGTTACCGGGGAGCTGTTTTTT
TRBV6-5,13,NA,TRBJ1-1,NA,CASSYSPRTEAFF,TGTGCCAGCAGTTACTCCCCGAGGACTGAAGCTTTCTTT
TRBV18,14,NA,TRBJ2-3,NA,CASSPEGRTDTQYF,TGTGCCAGCTCCCCGGAGGGAAGGACAGATACGCAGTATTTT
TRBV5-1,14,many,TRBJ1-2,NA,CASSSWDTYYGYTF,TGCGCCAGCAGCTCATGGGACACATACTATGGCTACACCTTC
TRBV20-1,13,NA,TRBJ2-7,NA,CSAREPGSYEQYF,TGCAGTGCTAGAGAACCAGGCTCCTACGAGCAGTACTTC
TRBV5-5,15,NA,TRBJ1-5,NA,CASSLGWWESQPQHF,TGTGCCAGCAGCTTGGGGTGGTGGGAGAGTCAGCCCCAGCATTTT
TRBV15,16,few,TRBJ2-3,TRBD2,CATSVEIAGFTDTQYF,TGTGCCACCAGCGTCGAGATAGCGGGGTTTACAGATACGCAGTATTTT
TRBV7-2,17,few,TRBJ2-7,TRBD2,CASSLTSGRAGLYEQYF,TGTGCCAGCAGCCTCACTAGCGGGAGGGCCGGTCTTTACGAGCAGTACTTC
TRBV7-2,15,NA,TRBJ1-2,TRBD1,CASSGGTGRTYGYTF,TGTGCCAGCAGCGGAGGGACAGGGCGCACCTATGGCTACACCTTC
TRBV7-2,17,NA,TRBJ2-1,NA,CASSLSAGPISYNEQFF,TGTGCCAGCAGCTTATCCGCAGGGCCCATCTCCTACAATGAGCAGTTCTTC
TRBV20-1,18,few,TRBJ2-1,TRBD1,CSARDTEPPTGPYNEQFF,TGCAGTGCTAGAGACACCGAGCCCCCGACAGGGCCCTACAATGAGCAGTTCTTC
TRBV7-9,12,NA,TRBJ2-7,NA,CASVTATYEQYF,TGTGCCAGCGTGACAGCCACCTACGAGCAGTACTTC
TRBV19,12,NA,TRBJ1-2,NA,CASRGPARGYTF,TGTGCCAGTAGAGGCCCCGCGAGAGGCTACACCTTC
TRBV2,15,NA,TRBJ1-2,TRBD1,CASRGQGEWDYGYTF,TGTGCCAGCAGGGGACAGGGGGAGTGGGACTATGGCTACACCTTC
TRBV5-5,15,few,TRBJ2-3,NA,CASSADKAPTDTQYF,TGTGCCAGCAGCGCCGACAAAGCCCCCACAGATACGCAGTATTTT
TRBV20-1,14,few,TRBJ2-7,NA,CSARDIRREGEQYF,TGCAGTGCTAGAGATATTCGTAGGGAAGGCGAGCAGTACTTC
TRBV5-1,14,NA,TRBJ2-1,NA,CASSLGSGYNEQFF,TGCGCCAGCAGCTTAGGCAGCGGGTACAATGAGCAGTTCTTC